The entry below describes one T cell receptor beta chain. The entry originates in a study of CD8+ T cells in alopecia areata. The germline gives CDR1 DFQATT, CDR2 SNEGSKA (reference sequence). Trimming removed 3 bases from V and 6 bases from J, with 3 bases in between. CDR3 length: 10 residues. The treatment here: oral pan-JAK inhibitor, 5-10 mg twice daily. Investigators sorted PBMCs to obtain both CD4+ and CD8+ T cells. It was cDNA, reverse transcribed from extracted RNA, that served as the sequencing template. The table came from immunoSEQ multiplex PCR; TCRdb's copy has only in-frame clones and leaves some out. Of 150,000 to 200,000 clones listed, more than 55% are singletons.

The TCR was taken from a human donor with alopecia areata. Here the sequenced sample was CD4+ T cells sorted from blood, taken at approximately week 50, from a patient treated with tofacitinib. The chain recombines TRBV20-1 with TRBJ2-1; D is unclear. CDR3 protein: CSARANEQFF. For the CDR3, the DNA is TGCAGTGCTAGGGCCAATGAGCAGTTCTTC.